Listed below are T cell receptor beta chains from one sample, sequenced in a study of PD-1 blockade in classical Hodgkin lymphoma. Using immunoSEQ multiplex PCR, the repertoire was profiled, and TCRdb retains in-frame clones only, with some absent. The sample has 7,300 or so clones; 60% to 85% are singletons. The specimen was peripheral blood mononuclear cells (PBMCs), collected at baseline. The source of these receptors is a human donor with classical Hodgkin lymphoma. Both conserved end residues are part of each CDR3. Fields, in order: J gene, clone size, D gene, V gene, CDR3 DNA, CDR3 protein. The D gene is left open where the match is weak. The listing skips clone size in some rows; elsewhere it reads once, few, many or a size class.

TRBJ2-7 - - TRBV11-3 TGTGCCAGCAGCTTGTTTAGCGGGACAGGGTCATACGAGCAGTACTTC CASSLFSGTGSYEQYF
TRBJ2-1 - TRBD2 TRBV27 TGTGCCAGCAACCCCCTGGAAGCGGGAGCTTACAATGAGCAGTTCTTC CASNPLEAGAYNEQFF
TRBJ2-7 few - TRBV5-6 TGTGCCAGCAGCCAAGGACAGTACGAGCAGTACTTC CASSQGQYEQYF
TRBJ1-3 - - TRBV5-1 TGCGCCAGCAGCTCTCATACCGCGAGAGGAAACACCATATATTTT CASSSHTARGNTIYF
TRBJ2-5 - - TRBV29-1 TGCAGCGTCAGACGTACCCAAGAGACCCAGTACTTC CSVRRTQETQYF
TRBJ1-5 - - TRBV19 TGTGCCAGTAGTACCCCAGGGTCCGATCAGCCCCAGCATTTT CASSTPGSDQPQHF
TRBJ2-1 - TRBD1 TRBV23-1 TGCGCCAGCAGTGAGGGGGCGTCCTACAATGAGCAGTTCTTC CASSEGASYNEQFF
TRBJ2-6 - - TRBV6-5 TGTGCCAGCAGTTACGCGGGGACTGGGGCCAACGTCCTGACTTTC CASSYAGTGANVLTF
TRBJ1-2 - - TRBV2 TGTGCCAGCAGTGAAGCGTCAGGGAACTATGGCTACACCTTC CASSEASGNYGYTF
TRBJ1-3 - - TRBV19 TGTGCCAGTACCCATTCACTTGGACGATCCAACTCTGGAAACACCATATATTTT CASTHSLGRSNSGNTIYF
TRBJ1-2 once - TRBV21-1 TGTGCCAGCAGCAAAGGCTGGGATCGAGGCTACACCTTC CASSKGWDRGYTF
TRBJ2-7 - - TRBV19 TGTGCCAGTAGTCGACAGGCCACCGGCTACGAGCAGTACTTC CASSRQATGYEQYF
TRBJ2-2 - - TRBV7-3 TGTGCCAGCAGCTTAGGACCTACGACGGTGAACACCGGGGAGCTGTTTTTT CASSLGPTTVNTGELFF
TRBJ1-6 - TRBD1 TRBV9 TGTGCCAGCAGCTCACCCGACAGGGGGATCAATTCACCCCTCCACTTT CASSSPDRGINSPLHF
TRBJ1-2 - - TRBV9 TGTGCCAGCAGCACCTCGCAGGGGCTCTATAACTATGGCTACACCTTC CASSTSQGLYNYGYTF
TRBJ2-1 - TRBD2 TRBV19 TGTGCCAGTAGTATAAGTAGTGCGGGAGGATACAATGAGCAGTTCTTC CASSISSAGGYNEQFF
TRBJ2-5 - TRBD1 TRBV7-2 TGTGCCAGCAGCTTAGCGGGGACAGGGTACCAAGAGACCCAGTACTTC CASSLAGTGYQETQYF
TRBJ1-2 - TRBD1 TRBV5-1 TGCGCCAGCAGCTCGACAGGGACTCGTGGCTACACCTTC CASSSTGTRGYTF
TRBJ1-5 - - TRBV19 TGTGCCAGTAGTATTGGCAGGAGAGATCAGCCCCAGCATTTT CASSIGRRDQPQHF
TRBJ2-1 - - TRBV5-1 TGCGCCAGCCGTCGGAGAGACAGATTCAATGAGCAGTTCTTC CASRRRDRFNEQFF
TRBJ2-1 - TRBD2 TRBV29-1 TGCAGCGTTGAAGGGACTAGCGGGGCCCACAATGAGCAGTTCTTC CSVEGTSGAHNEQFF
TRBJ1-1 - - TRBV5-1 TGCGCCAGCCGCCTTCGACCAGAGCTCACTGAAGCTTTCTTT CASRLRPELTEAFF
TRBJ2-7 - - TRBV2 TGTGCCAGCAGCAGGGGTTTGGGGGAGCAGTACTTC CASSRGLGEQYF
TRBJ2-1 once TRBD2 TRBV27 TGTGCCAGCAGTGCCGGGACTAGCGGCTACAATGAGCAGTTCTTC CASSAGTSGYNEQFF
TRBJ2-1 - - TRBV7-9 TGTGCCAGCAGCTTAACGGCGGAGCAGTTCTTC CASSLTAEQFF
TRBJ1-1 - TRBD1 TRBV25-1 TGTGCCAGCAGTGACCACGGGACAGTAATGAACACTGAAGCTTTCTTT CASSDHGTVMNTEAFF
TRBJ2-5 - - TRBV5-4 TGTGCCAGCAGCGGCTGGGGTCCAACCCAGTACTTC CASSGWGPTQYF
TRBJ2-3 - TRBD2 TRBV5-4 TGTGCCAGCAGCATCTCGGGACTAGCGGGAAACCGGTATTTT CASSISGLAGNRYF
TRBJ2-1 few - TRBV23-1 TGCGCCAAAATACAGGGCATTAGCTCCTACAATGAGCAGTTCTTC CAKIQGISSYNEQFF
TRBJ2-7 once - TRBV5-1 TGCGCCAGCAGCTTGGCACCGAGCTCCTACGAGCAGTACTTC CASSLAPSSYEQYF
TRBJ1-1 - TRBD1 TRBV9 TGTGCCAGCAGCCCACAAGACAGGGCGGTGACTGAAGCTTTCTTT CASSPQDRAVTEAFF
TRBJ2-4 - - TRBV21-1 TGTGCCAGCAGCCCCCGACAGGGAAACCAAAACATTCAGTACTTC CASSPRQGNQNIQYF
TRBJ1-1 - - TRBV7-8 TGTGCCACCGCCGTGGGGGTGGTGAACACTGAAGCTTTCTTT CATAVGVVNTEAFF
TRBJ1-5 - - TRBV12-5 TGTGCTAGTGGTTTGGAGGGGCGCCAGCCCCAGCATTTT CASGLEGRQPQHF
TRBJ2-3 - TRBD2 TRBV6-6 TGTGCCACTTCTAGCGGGAATCCAACAGATACGCAGTATTTT CATSSGNPTDTQYF
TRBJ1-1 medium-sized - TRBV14 TGTGCCAGCAGCCAGCACCGTGAAGCTTTCTTT CASSQHREAFF
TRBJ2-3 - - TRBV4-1 TGCGCCAGCAGCGACCGGGGGTGGGATACGCAGTATTTT CASSDRGWDTQYF
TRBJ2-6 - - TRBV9 TGTGCCAGCAGCGGGGCGATCTCTGGGGCCAACGTCCTGACTTTC CASSGAISGANVLTF
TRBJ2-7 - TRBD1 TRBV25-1 TGTGCCAGCAGGCTCAACAGGGGGCAAGGGTCCTACGAGCAGTACTTC CASRLNRGQGSYEQYF
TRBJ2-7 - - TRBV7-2 TGTGCCAGCACCTTAGCGGCATCCTACGAGCAGTACTTC CASTLAASYEQYF